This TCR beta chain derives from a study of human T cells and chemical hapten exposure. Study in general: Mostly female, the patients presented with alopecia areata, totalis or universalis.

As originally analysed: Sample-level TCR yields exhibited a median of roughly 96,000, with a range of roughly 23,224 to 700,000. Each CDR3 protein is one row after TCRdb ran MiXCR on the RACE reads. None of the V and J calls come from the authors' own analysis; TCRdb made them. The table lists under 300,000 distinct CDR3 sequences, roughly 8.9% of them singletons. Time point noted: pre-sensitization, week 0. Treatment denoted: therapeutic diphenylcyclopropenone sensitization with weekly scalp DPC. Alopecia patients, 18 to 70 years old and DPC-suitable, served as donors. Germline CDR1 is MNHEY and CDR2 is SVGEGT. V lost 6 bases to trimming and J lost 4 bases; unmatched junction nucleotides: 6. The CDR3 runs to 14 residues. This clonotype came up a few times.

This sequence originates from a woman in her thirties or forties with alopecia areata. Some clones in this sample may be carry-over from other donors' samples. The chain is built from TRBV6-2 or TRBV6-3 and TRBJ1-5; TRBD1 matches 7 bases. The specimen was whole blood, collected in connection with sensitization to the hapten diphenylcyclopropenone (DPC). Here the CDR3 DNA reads TGTGCCAGCAGAGCGGGACAGCTTAATCAGCCCCAGCATTTT. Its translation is CASRAGQLNQPQHF.